The rows below give T cell receptor beta chains drawn from one sample of a study of cytomegalovirus exposure and HLA in healthy donors. The assay was immunoSEQ multiplex PCR, and TCRdb's table has in-frame clones only and misses some. The sample lists some 83,000 clones; over 60% were seen once. Sequenced sample: PBMCs. The receptors stem from a man in his sixties in good health and CMV-seronegative. Each CDR3 is given without its conserved first and last residue. The D gene is left open where the match is weak.

V gene | D gene | CDR3 protein
TRBV18 | TRBD2 | ASSPLAGAPFLESTDTQY
TRBV7-8 | . | ASSLGGLGRETQY
TRBV5-1 | . | ASSVDTSTDTQY
TRBV6-4 | . | ASRGGPGRNSPLH
TRBV15 | . | ATSSRGMNTQY
TRBV9 | . | ASSADSSNQPQH
TRBV7-3 | . | ASSRGTANYGYT
TRBV6-5 | . | ASSPTDNYGYT
TRBV7-9 | . | ASSPRSRNTEAF
TRBV4-2 | TRBD1 | ASSQGRQGEAF
TRBV7-9 | TRBD2 | ASSPTSGGQETQY
TRBV11-2 | . | ASSLLAGDGYT
TRBV5-1 | TRBD1 | ASSGGTGGYQETQY
TRBV10-3 | . | AISERLDLVEQF
TRBV12-5 | TRBD1 | ASGGTGAHGYT
TRBV27 | . | ATGRGSYNEQF
TRBV5-1 | . | ASSAAAGRDVSNYGYT
TRBV19 | . | ASNKGGRGTGELF
TRBV9 | . | ASSVGQGNSYEQY
TRBV5-1 | TRBD1 | ASSLEGQAYEQY
TRBV5-1 | . | ASSLGWGVKNTEAF
TRBV19 | . | ASSVSVTQLGYT
TRBV30 | . | AWNGVDSNQPQH
TRBV6-1 | TRBD1 | ASSEVDRVGSPLH
TRBV2 | . | ASRVNPGEQY
TRBV7-8 | TRBD1 | ASRGGDRGWGTGTDTQY
TRBV4-1 | TRBD2 | ASSQGAGPTGREQY
TRBV15 | TRBD2 | ATSMRTSGDNEQF
TRBV14 | . | ASSHGDSYEQY
TRBV30 | . | AWSVTGGGYT
TRBV6-1 | . | ASMTGFQETQY
TRBV5-1 | TRBD1 | ASSLEGQGNSPLH
TRBV5-1 | TRBD2 | ASSLGGVAGGPYNEQF
TRBV30 | . | ASERGGTEAF
TRBV2 | TRBD1 | ASRQGAEAF
TRBV19 | . | ASSIEATNSPLH
TRBV6-1 | . | ASSEDMGPWGKLF
TRBV2 | TRBD2 | ASSDTSGDYNEQF
TRBV12-2 | . | ASRLADKNRGNTIY
TRBV11-3 | . | ASSPGGRGRGTEAF
TRBV4-1 | . | ASSQGMRQPQH
TRBV5-6 | . | ASSLGAGITGELF
TRBV7-9 | TRBD2 | SSSFSSGGPHKTQY
TRBV7-9 | TRBD1 | ASSVTTLIRDRTTDTQY
TRBV5-4 | TRBD1 | ASSATGAEQY
TRBV5-4 | . | ASSLTGGYT
TRBV7-9 | . | ASSLGRGDIQY
TRBV19 | . | ASSMGGFIQPQH
TRBV9 | TRBD1 | ASSADRGVTGELF
TRBV2 | . | ASSGPGRGNQPQH
TRBV30 | TRBD1 | AWIPPFGQGLSRSPLH
TRBV21-1 | . | ASSKVSGNTEAF
TRBV7-2 | TRBD2 | ASSLAAGGHNEQF
TRBV5-6 | . | ASSRALGHPEINNQPQH
TRBV9 | . | ASSVDLGPSGNTIY
TRBV11-3 | TRBD2 | ASSQGGLAGYNEQF
TRBV27 | . | ASRPGGLRALH
TRBV9 | TRBD2 | ASSALAGLSNEQY
TRBV6-6 | . | ASSSGENTEAF
TRBV10-2 | . | ASTNSGTEAF